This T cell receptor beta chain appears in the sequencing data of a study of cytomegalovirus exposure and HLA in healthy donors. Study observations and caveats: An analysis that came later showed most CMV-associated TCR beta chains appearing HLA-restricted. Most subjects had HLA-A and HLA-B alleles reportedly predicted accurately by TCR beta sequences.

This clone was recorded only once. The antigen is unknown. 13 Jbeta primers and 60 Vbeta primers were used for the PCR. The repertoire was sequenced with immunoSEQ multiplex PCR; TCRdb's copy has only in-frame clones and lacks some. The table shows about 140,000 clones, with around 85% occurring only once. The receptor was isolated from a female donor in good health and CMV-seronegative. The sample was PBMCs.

DNA of the CDR3: TGTGCCATCAGTGAGGAGGGCAGAGCAAATTACGAGCAGTACTTC. Translated: CAISEEGRANYEQYF. The chain combines TRBV10-3 with TRBJ2-7, with D possibly matching TRBD2 (5 bases). The CDR3 runs 15 residues. V shed 2 bases and J shed 4 bases, with 15 bases lying between them. Germline CDR1 ENHRY, CDR2 SYGVKD.